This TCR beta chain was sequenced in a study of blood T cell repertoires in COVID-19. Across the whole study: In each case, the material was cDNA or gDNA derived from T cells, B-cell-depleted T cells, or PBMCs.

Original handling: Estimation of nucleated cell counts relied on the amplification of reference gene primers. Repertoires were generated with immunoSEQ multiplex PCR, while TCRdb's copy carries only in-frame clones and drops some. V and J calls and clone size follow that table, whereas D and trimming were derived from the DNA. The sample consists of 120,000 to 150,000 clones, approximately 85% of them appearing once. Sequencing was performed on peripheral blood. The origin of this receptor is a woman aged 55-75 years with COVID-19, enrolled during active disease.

The CDR3 protein is CASSTTGFTGQANTGELFF. In DNA form, the CDR3 reads TGTGCCAGCAGCACCACCGGCTTTACGGGACAGGCGAACACCGGGGAGCTGTTTTTT. J is TRBJ2-2 and V is TRBV7-9; 8 positions match TRBD1. The V segment lost 5 bases and the J segment 0 bases; nucleotides outside the gene matches: 14. Germline V gene data show CDR1 as SEHNR and CDR2 as FQNEAQ (reference sequence). This CDR3 region has 19 residues.